These 32 T cell receptor beta chains share one sample of origin, sequenced in a study of blood T cell repertoires in COVID-19. The method was immunoSEQ multiplex PCR; TCRdb's version includes in-frame clones alone and lacks a portion of them. The profile shows 300,000 or so clones, 70% to 90% of them singletons. The sample comprised PBMCs or T cells enriched from blood (not recorded which). These TCRs come from a woman aged 40 to 50 with acute COVID-19.

The genes are TRBV7-2 and TRBJ2-7; TRBD2 matches at 7 bases. The CDR3 covers 16 residues. J was trimmed by 2 bases and V by 0 bases; bases with no gene match: 7. Germline CDR1 is SGHTA and CDR2 is FQGNSA. The CDR3 here is CASSLALSGVTYEQYF. CDR3 nucleotides: TGTGCCAGCAGCTTAGCGCTGAGCGGGGTAACCTACGAGCAGTACTTC.

V usage is TRBV5-1 and J usage is TRBJ1-2; D not certain. The CDR3 length is 15 residues. Trimming left V 0 bases short and J 3 bases short, with 12 bases between. Per germline, CDR1 SGHRS and CDR2 YFSETQ. Written as DNA, the CDR3 is TGCGCCAGCAGCTTGGAGCCCACAGTGGACTATGGCTACACCTTC. Its protein product is CASSLEPTVDYGYTF.

The J gene is TRBJ2-2, the V gene TRBV4-3; 7 bases agree with TRBD1. J was trimmed by 6 bases and V by 4 bases; bases with no gene match: 14. The CDR3 has 17 amino acids. CDR1 and CDR2 from the germline V gene are LGHNA and YSLEER. CDR3 coding DNA: TGCGCCAGCAGCCCCACCCCAAAACAGGGGCTGGCCGGGGAGCTGTTTTTT. Protein: CASSPTPKQGLAGELFF.

This clone was recorded once. The chain links TRBV28 to TRBJ1-4, with 7 bases lining up with TRBD1. The CDR3 length is 16 residues. Germline-derived CDR1 and CDR2 are MDHEN and SYDVKM. Unmatched junction bases numbered 13, after V lost 2 bases and J lost 10 bases. This CDR3 reads CASSLATGRSKGKLFF. The DNA of the CDR3 is TGTGCCAGCAGTTTAGCGACAGGGAGATCAAAGGGAAAACTGTTTTTT.

V gene TRBV15 combines with J gene TRBJ1-5; 8 nucleotides match TRBD1. From germline, CDR1 is LNHNV and CDR2 YYDKDF (reference sequence). V dropped 1 base and J dropped 2; count of bases not matched to a gene: 4. The CDR3 is 16 residues long. Here the CDR3 DNA reads TGTGCCACCAGCAGAGCTAAGGGACAGGGCAATCAGCCCCAGCATTTT. Translated: CATSRAKGQGNQPQHF.

The CDR3 region is CSASLGRWYQPQHF. Here the CDR3 DNA reads TGCAGCGCCTCCCTGGGCAGGTGGTATCAGCCCCAGCATTTT. The V call is TRBV29-1, the J call TRBJ1-5; D remains ambiguous. The CDR3 extends over 14 amino acids. The germline V gene has CDR1 SQVTM and CDR2 ANQGSEA. Trimming cost V 7 bases and J 5 bases, with 18 bases left between them.

The J gene is TRBJ2-2, the V gene TRBV11-2; D may be TRBD1 (5 bases). Trimming shortened V by 5 bases and J by 3 bases, and 7 bases separated the two germline ends. The germline gives CDR1 SGHAT, CDR2 FQNNGV. The CDR3 runs to 13 residues. CDR3 sequence reads: CASSRQYTGELFF. CDR3 coding DNA: TGTGCCAGCAGCAGACAGTACACCGGGGAGCTGTTTTTT.

V and J are TRBV5-6 and TRBJ1-1; a possible D gene is TRBD1 (6 bases). Per germline, CDR1 SGHDT and CDR2 YYEEEE. The V gene lost 4 bases and the J gene lost 0 bases, with 10 bases spanning the gap. CDR3 length: 14 residues. DNA for the CDR3: TGTGCCAGCAGCCTACGGACAGTGAACACTGAAGCTTTCTTT. This translates into CASSLRTVNTEAFF.

The genes are TRBV19 and TRBJ1-5; possible D gene TRBD1, 5 bases. The germline V gene encodes CDR1 LNHDA and CDR2 SQIVND (reference sequence). V gave up 0 bases and J gave up 7 bases, with 10 bases separating them. CDR3 length equals 14 residues. In nucleotides, the CDR3 is TGTGCCAGTAGTATAGAGGACACCTGGCAGCCCCAGCATTTT. It yields the protein CASSIEDTWQPQHF.

The chain carries TRBV7-9 and TRBJ2-7; TRBD1 is a possible D gene (6 bases). Deletions cut 2 bases from V and 6 bases from J, with 14 bases between. The CDR3 totals 14 residues. CDR1 SEHNR and CDR2 FQNEAQ come from the germline V gene (reference sequence). CDR3 coding DNA: TGTGCCAGCAGCTTATACAGGGAAGAGGGCGAGCAGTACTTC. Amino acids: CASSLYREEGEQYF.

The gene calls are TRBV5-1 and TRBJ1-1, with 8 bases identical to TRBD1. V gave up 5 bases and J gave up 6 bases; unmatched junction bases: 9. From germline, CDR1 is SGHRS and CDR2 YFSETQ. There are 14 residues in the CDR3. The CDR3 reads CASSTPGGMAEAFF. Here the CDR3 DNA reads TGCGCCAGCAGTACCCCAGGGGGCATGGCTGAAGCTTTCTTT.

This clone was counted a single time. The V and J genes are TRBV5-1 and TRBJ2-5, with D maybe TRBD1 (6 bases). The CDR3 is made up of 14 amino acids. From germline, CDR1 is SGHRS and CDR2 YFSETQ. Trimming shortened V by 3 bases and J by 5 bases, and 14 bases separated the two germline ends. The CDR3 loop reads CASSWGTGLETQYF. In nucleotides, the CDR3 is TGCGCCAGCAGCTGGGGAACAGGGCTGGAGACCCAGTACTTC.

The V gene is TRBV14, the J gene TRBJ1-2; 7 bases align to TRBD1. The CDR3 consists of 16 residues. The V gene's germline CDR1 is SGHDN and CDR2 FVKESK. V dropped 4 bases and J dropped 0; count of bases not matched to a gene: 8. The CDR3 loop is CASSRRGDRSNYGYTF. Here the CDR3 DNA reads TGTGCCAGCAGCCGGCGAGGGGACAGATCTAACTATGGCTACACCTTC.

V gene TRBV15 combines with J gene TRBJ2-1; 12 bases match TRBD2. This CDR3 has 16 residues. J lost 7 bases, V lost 3 bases, and 7 bases had no gene match. Per the germline V gene, CDR1 is LNHNV and CDR2 is YYDKDF (reference sequence). The CDR3, as DNA: TGTGCCACCAGCAGGCGACTAGCGGGAGACTTAAATGAGCAGTTCTTC. Amino acid sequence: CATSRRLAGDLNEQFF.

The chain uses TRBV28 and TRBJ1-2; a possible D gene is TRBD1 (5 bases). Germline lookup yields CDR1 MDHEN and CDR2 SYDVKM. The V end lost 6 bases, the J end lost 4 bases, and 15 bases lay between the germline ends. This CDR3 is 14 amino acids long. CDR3 region: CASRPNRIRYGYTF. The CDR3 region has the DNA TGTGCCAGCAGACCTAACAGGATTCGCTATGGCTACACCTTC.

The chain uses TRBV7-9 and TRBJ2-1; TRBD2 agrees at 11 bases. The CDR3 has 19 residues. Germline lookup yields CDR1 SEHNR and CDR2 FQNEAQ (reference sequence). The V and J ends lost 1 base and 0 bases, in that order; junction bases with no gene match: 8. CDR3 sequence reads: CASSLVGLAVMSSYNEQFF. Written as DNA, the CDR3 is TGTGCCAGCAGCTTAGTGGGACTAGCGGTTATGAGCTCCTACAATGAGCAGTTCTTC. Using reference TRBV7-9 and TRBJ2-1 for the parts outside the CDR3, the full variable domain is DTGVSQNPRHKITKRGQNVTFRCDPISEHNRLYWYRQTLGQGPEFLTYFQNEAQLEKSRLLSDRFSAERPKGSFSTLEIQRTEQGDSAMYLCASSLVGLAVMSSYNEQFFGPGTRLTVL.

A few counts support this clone. This sequence joins TRBV9 and TRBJ1-2; TRBD1 is a possible D gene (5 bases). Germline CDR1 and CDR2: SGDLS and YYNGEE. Trimming stripped 4 bases from V and 4 bases from J, with 23 bases between. The CDR3 is 17 residues long. The CDR3 DNA sequence: TGTGCCAGCAGCCCCCACGGGGGTGACGGGGAAGTCTATGGCTACACCTTC. It yields the protein CASSPHGGDGEVYGYTF. The variable domain in full, with the rest retrieved from reference TRBV9 and TRBJ1-2, is DSGVTQTPKHLITATGQRVTLRCSPRSGDLSVYWYQQSLDQGLQFLIQYYNGEERAKGNILERFSAQQFPDLHSELNLSSLELGDSALYFCASSPHGGDGEVYGYTFGSGTRLTVV.

The chain carries TRBV2 and TRBJ1-3, with D perhaps TRBD1 (6 bases). The length of the CDR3 is 15 residues. Germline CDR1 is SNHLY and CDR2 is FYNNEI. With 4 bases removed from V and 2 bases from J, the gap between germline ends came to 12 bases. CDR3 DNA sequence: TGTGCCAGCAGTGCCCAGGGGCAAGCTGGAAACACCATATATTTT. This encodes CASSAQGQAGNTIYF.

The J gene is TRBJ1-4, the V gene TRBV9; 7 bases agree with TRBD1. Germline V lookup: CDR1 SGDLS, CDR2 YYNGEE. The V segment lost 0 bases and the J segment 11 bases; nucleotides outside the gene matches: 10. The CDR3 is made up of 15 amino acids. CDR3 nucleotides: TGTGCCAGCAGCGTAGATTACAGGGGTGGGGGGAAACTGTTTTTT. Protein product: CASSVDYRGGGKLFF.

The chain's CDR3 is CASSLTVNTEAFF. The CDR3 DNA reads as TGTGCCAGCAGCCTCACTGTGAACACTGAAGCTTTCTTT. The rearrangement uses TRBV7-3 and TRBJ1-1, with unresolved D. Germline V gives CDR1 SGHTA, CDR2 FQGTGA. This CDR3 region has 13 residues. The V end was cut by 5 bases, the J end by 0 bases, with 7 bases between.

The chain joins TRBV20-1 to TRBJ2-1, with 15 nucleotides matching TRBD2. From germline, CDR1 is DFQATT and CDR2 SNEGSKA (reference sequence). Trimming took 3 bases from V and 6 from J; bases not matched to a gene: 6. The length of the CDR3 is 16 residues. CDR3: CSASRTSGGARNEQFF. Here the CDR3 DNA reads TGCAGTGCTAGTAGGACTAGCGGGGGGGCTCGCAATGAGCAGTTCTTC.

The chain combines TRBV28 with TRBJ1-1; possibly TRBD1 for D (6 bases). The CDR3 is made up of 12 amino acids. CDR1 is MDHEN, CDR2 SYDVKM, per germline. V was shortened by 5 bases and J by 5 bases, with 9 bases between the two germline ends. CDR3 region: CASSTGTTEAFF. Written as DNA, the CDR3 is TGTGCCAGCAGTACCGGGACAACTGAAGCTTTCTTT.

CDR3 bases: TGTGCCAGCAGCTTAGTTTGGAGCACCGGGGAGCTGTTTTTT. Translation gives CASSLVWSTGELFF. This sequence joins TRBV7-9 and TRBJ2-2; no clear D gene. The CDR3 length is 14 residues. Germline V CDR1 and CDR2: SEHNR, FQNEAQ (reference sequence). The V end was cut by 1 base, the J end by 4 bases, with 7 bases between.

The rearrangement uses TRBV6-5 and TRBJ2-2, with TRBD2 matching 8 bases. The V gene's germline CDR1 is MNHEY and CDR2 SVGAGI. This CDR3 contains 16 residues. With V trimmed by 0 bases and J by 4 bases, 4 bases remained unmatched. CDR3: CASSYSAGGSTGELFF. Here the CDR3 DNA reads TGTGCCAGCAGTTACTCGGCGGGAGGAAGCACCGGGGAGCTGTTTTTT.

This chain connects TRBV6-2 or TRBV6-3 to TRBJ1-1; 7 bases map to TRBD1. The ends lost 2 bases at V and 5 bases at J; junction bases unmatched: 8. This CDR3 is 15 amino acids long. Germline assignment: CDR1 MNHEY and CDR2 SVGEGT. CDR3 in amino acids: CASSYRGLVKTEAFF. The CDR3 DNA follows: TGTGCCAGCAGTTACAGGGGGCTAGTTAAGACTGAAGCTTTCTTT.

This chain joins TRBV19 and TRBJ1-1; 7 positions agree with TRBD1. CDR1 and CDR2 from the germline V gene are LNHDA and SQIVND (reference sequence). The CDR3 runs 15 residues. Losses at the gene ends were 7 bases for V and 2 bases for J; bases not matched to a gene: 10. The chain's CDR3 is CASIIQGGSNTEAFF. Written as DNA, the CDR3 is TGTGCCAGTATTATTCAGGGGGGAAGTAACACTGAAGCTTTCTTT.

V gene TRBV27 combines with J gene TRBJ1-1; the D gene is possibly TRBD1 (6 bases). The CDR3 loop spans 15 amino acids. Germline values: CDR1 MNHEY, CDR2 SMNVEV (reference sequence). The V end was cut by 2 bases, the J end by 2 bases, with 12 bases between. CDR3 DNA sequence: TGTGCCAGCAGTTTAAGGGCAGGGGCTAACACTGAAGCTTTCTTT. It is translated as CASSLRAGANTEAFF.

The V gene is TRBV7-3, the J gene TRBJ2-1; perhaps TRBD1 as D (5 bases). The CDR3 sequence is 15 residues long. The ends were cut back, 4 bases at V and 0 bases at J, with 10 bases in the middle. The V gene's germline CDR1 is SGHTA and CDR2 FQGTGA. The CDR3 loop is CASSSQATSYNEQFF. CDR3 bases: TGTGCCAGCAGCTCACAGGCGACCTCCTACAATGAGCAGTTCTTC. The variable domain in full, with the rest retrieved from reference TRBV7-3 and TRBJ2-1, is GAGVSQTPSNKVTEKGKYVELRCDPISGHTALYWYRQSLGQGPEFLIYFQGTGAADDSGLPNDRFFAVRPEGSVSTLKIQRTERGDSAVYLCASSSQATSYNEQFFGPGTRLTVL.

Concerning this clone itself: The junction differs from germline at one of its ends, possibly a read error. This same CDR3 is encoded by further DNA sequences in the sample. The chain uses TRBV28 and TRBJ2-7; tentative D call: TRBD2 (6 bases). The germline gives CDR1 MDHEN, CDR2 SYDVKM. This CDR3 spans 13 amino acids. CDR3 DNA: TGCGCCAGCAGTTCCGGGACTTACTACGAGCAGTACTTC. Its translation: CASSSGTYYEQYF.

The V and J genes are TRBV7-8 and TRBJ2-1; 11 bases match TRBD2. Germline loops: CDR1 SGHVS, CDR2 FQNEAQ. J lost 15 bases, V lost 0 bases, and 13 bases had no gene match. The CDR3 covers 16 residues. This chain's CDR3 is CASSLASWTSGWLAFF. In DNA form, the CDR3 reads TGTGCCAGCAGCTTAGCTTCCTGGACTAGCGGGTGGCTTGCGTTCTTC.

The rearrangement links TRBV2 to TRBJ1-5, with D possibly matching TRBD1 (6 bases). Germline CDR1 is SNHLY and CDR2 is FYNNEI. The CDR3 has 14 amino acids. The ends were cut back, 1 base at V and 4 bases at J, with 8 bases in the middle. The CDR3: CASSEDRVNQPQHF. The CDR3 DNA follows: TGTGCCAGCAGTGAAGACAGGGTTAATCAGCCCCAGCATTTT.

The gene calls are TRBV5-6 and TRBJ2-7; the match to TRBD1 covers 8 bases. J lost 4 bases, V lost 3 bases, and 9 bases had no gene match. Germline V gene lookup returns CDR1 SGHDT and CDR2 YYEEEE. The CDR3 spans 15 residues. The CDR3 region is CASSSLTRTGYEQYF. As DNA, the CDR3 is TGTGCCAGCAGCTCCCTGACAAGGACAGGGTACGAGCAGTACTTC. The variable domain in full, with the rest retrieved from reference TRBV5-6 and TRBJ2-7, is DAGVTQSPTHLIKTRGQQVTLRCSPKSGHDTVSWYQQALGQGPQFIFQYYEEEERQRGNFPDRFSGHQFPNYSSELNVNALLLGDSALYLCASSSLTRTGYEQYFGPGTRLTVT.